This is a list of T cell receptor beta chains from one sample in a study of OX40 agonist ivuxolimab in advanced cancers. Some clones are missing from TCRdb's copy, which holds only in-frame ones; the method was immunoSEQ multiplex PCR. The sample holds around 95,000 clones, roughly 88% seen once. The starting material was CD4+ or CD8+ T cells sorted from blood, obtained in a trial of the OX40 agonist ivuxolimab. All receptors derive from an adult with an advanced solid tumor such as melanoma, head and neck, liver or kidney cancer. CDR3s include the opening cysteine and the closing phenylalanine or tryptophan. The D gene is left open where the match is weak. Only some rows state a clone size, as once, few, many or a class for expanded clones.

clone size | J gene | D gene | V gene | CDR3 DNA | CDR3 protein
NA | TRBJ2-7 | TRBD1 | TRBV4-2 | TGTGCCAGCAGCCAAGCTTCCCAGGGGGCCTACGAGCAGTACTTC | CASSQASQGAYEQYF
NA | TRBJ2-1 | NA | TRBV27 | TGTGCCAGCAGTTTCACCAGGCTCACCTACAATGAGCAGTTCTTC | CASSFTRLTYNEQFF
NA | TRBJ2-7 | NA | TRBV6-5 | TGTGCCAGCAGTTACTCGAAGTGGGGCGGATACGAGCAGTACTTC | CASSYSKWGGYEQYF
NA | TRBJ1-5 | NA | TRBV7-2 | TGTGCCAGCAGCTCAATGAATCAGCCCCAGCATTTT | CASSSMNQPQHF
NA | TRBJ2-7 | NA | TRBV10-1 | TGCGCCAGCAGTGGAGTAAGGGGAAGAGTTACGGACGAGCAGTACTTC | CASSGVRGRVTDEQYF
once | TRBJ2-2 | NA | TRBV7-9 | TGTGCCAGCAGCTTACTTACTGGGGAGCTGTTTTTT | CASSLLTGELFF
NA | TRBJ1-1 | NA | TRBV6-5 | TGTGCCAGCAGGCCCGTCCAAAACACTGAAGCTTTCTTT | CASRPVQNTEAFF
NA | TRBJ2-7 | NA | TRBV28 | TGTGCCAGCAGCCATCATGTACAGGGATCCCGGGAGCAGTACTTC | CASSHHVQGSREQYF
NA | TRBJ1-3 | NA | TRBV4-3 | TGCGCCAGCAGCCAAGATGGACAGTATGGAAACACCATATATTTT | CASSQDGQYGNTIYF
NA | TRBJ1-1 | NA | TRBV5-6 | TGTGCCAGCAGCTTGGGCACGAACACTGAAGCTTTCTTT | CASSLGTNTEAFF
NA | TRBJ1-5 | NA | TRBV21-1 | TGTGCCAGCAGGTTTTCAGGTAAGGTGTATAGCAATCAGCCCCAGCATTTT | CASRFSGKVYSNQPQHF
NA | TRBJ2-2 | NA | TRBV2 | TGTGCCAGCAGTGAAGGGGTGATCGCGAACACCGGGGAGCTGTTTTTT | CASSEGVIANTGELFF
NA | TRBJ2-6 | TRBD1 | TRBV27 | TGTGCCAGCAGTTTCAAGACAGGGATAGCGTCTGGGGCCAACGTCCTGACTTTC | CASSFKTGIASGANVLTF
once | TRBJ2-3 | TRBD2 | TRBV4-1 | TGCGCCAGCAGCCTAAAGACTAGCGGGAGTGGAGATACGCAGTATTTT | CASSLKTSGSGDTQYF
NA | TRBJ2-1 | NA | TRBV15 | TGTGCCACCAGCAGAGAAACAGGGACATACAATGAGCAGTTCTTC | CATSRETGTYNEQFF
NA | TRBJ1-4 | NA | TRBV25-1 | TGTGCCAGCAGTGAGGGCAGCACCTCGGAAAAACTGTTTTTT | CASSEGSTSEKLFF
NA | TRBJ2-2 | TRBD2 | TRBV28 | TGTGCCAGCAAGGCTAGCGGGAACACCGGGGAGCTGTTTTTT | CASKASGNTGELFF
NA | TRBJ1-3 | NA | TRBV7-9 | TGTGCCAGCAGCTTCGGCTCGGATGGAAACACCATATATTTT | CASSFGSDGNTIYF
NA | TRBJ1-4 | NA | TRBV28 | TGTGCCGCCCAGGGTCGTGGCGAAAAACTGTTTTTT | CAAQGRGEKLFF
few | TRBJ1-2 | NA | TRBV19 | TGTGCCAGTAGCAGTAGACCCTTTCCGGGACATAACTATGGCTACACCTTC | CASSSRPFPGHNYGYTF
few | TRBJ1-6 | TRBD1 | TRBV13 | TGTGCCAGCAGCCGGGACAGGCTCCTGGGAGCCCTCCACTTT | CASSRDRLLGALHF
NA | TRBJ2-2 | NA | TRBV27 | TGTGCCAGCAGTTCGACAGGCTCGAACACCGGGGAGCTGTTTTTT | CASSSTGSNTGELFF
NA | TRBJ2-1 | TRBD2 | TRBV15 | TGTGCCACCAGCAGGGCGCCATCGGGGGGTCTCTACAATGAGCAGTTCTTC | CATSRAPSGGLYNEQFF
NA | TRBJ1-4 | NA | TRBV18 | TGTGCCAGCTCACCAGGGGGCGGGGGAAAACTGTTTTTT | CASSPGGGGKLFF
NA | TRBJ1-1 | NA | TRBV5-1 | TGCGCCAGCTTCGTCGGACAAAGTAACACTGAAGCTTTCTTT | CASFVGQSNTEAFF
NA | TRBJ2-7 | NA | TRBV2 | TGTGCCAGCAGGGGTACAGGGAGCTCCTACGAGCAGTACTTC | CASRGTGSSYEQYF
once | TRBJ1-5 | NA | TRBV27 | TGTGCCAGCAGTTTAGCGGGCCGATATCAGCCCCAGCATTTT | CASSLAGRYQPQHF
NA | TRBJ1-1 | NA | TRBV7-3 | TGTGCCAGCAGCCCCCATATGAACACTGAAGCTTTCTTT | CASSPHMNTEAFF
NA | TRBJ2-3 | TRBD1 | TRBV29-1 | TGCAGCGCCAAGGGCCCAGGGGGTGAGGATACGCAGTATTTT | CSAKGPGGEDTQYF
NA | TRBJ1-1 | NA | TRBV20-1 | TGCAGTGCTAGAGGAGGGGCTGAAGCTTTCTTT | CSARGGAEAFF
NA | TRBJ1-2 | NA | TRBV20-1 | TGCAGTGCTAGAAGCGAGGGCTACACCTTC | CSARSEGYTF
NA | TRBJ1-2 | TRBD1 | TRBV5-1 | TGCGCCAGCAGCGAGACAGGGGGCCTCGACTATGGCTACACCTTC | CASSETGGLDYGYTF
NA | TRBJ2-3 | NA | TRBV18 | TGTGCCAGCTCACCGAGTAAAACAGATACGCAGTATTTT | CASSPSKTDTQYF
NA | TRBJ1-3 | NA | TRBV6-5 | TGTGCCAGCAGTTCCGGACAGCTGAGCTCTGGAAACACCATATATTTT | CASSSGQLSSGNTIYF
NA | TRBJ1-2 | NA | TRBV11-2 | TGTGCCAGCAGGTCGCTAGCGGGGGGGCGAGATGGCTACACCTTC | CASRSLAGGRDGYTF
NA | TRBJ1-1 | TRBD1 | TRBV11-3 | TGTGCCAGCAGCTTAGGACAGGGGAACACTGAAGCTTTCTTT | CASSLGQGNTEAFF
NA | TRBJ2-1 | NA | TRBV6-5 | TGTGCCAGCAGTTACGGTGTGGAAAATGAGCAGTTCTTC | CASSYGVENEQFF